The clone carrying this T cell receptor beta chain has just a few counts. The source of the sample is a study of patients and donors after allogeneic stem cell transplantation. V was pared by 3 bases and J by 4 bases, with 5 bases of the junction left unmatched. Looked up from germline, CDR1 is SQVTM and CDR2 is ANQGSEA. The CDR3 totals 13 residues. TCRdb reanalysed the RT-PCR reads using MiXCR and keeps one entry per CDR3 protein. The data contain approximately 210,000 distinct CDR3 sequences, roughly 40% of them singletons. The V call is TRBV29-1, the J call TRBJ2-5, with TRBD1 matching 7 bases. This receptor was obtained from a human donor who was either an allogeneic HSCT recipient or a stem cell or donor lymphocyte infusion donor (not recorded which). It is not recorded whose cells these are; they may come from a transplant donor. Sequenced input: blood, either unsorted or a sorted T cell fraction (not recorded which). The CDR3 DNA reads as TGCAGCGTTGACACGGCAGGGGGAGAGACCCAGTACTTC. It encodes CSVDTAGGETQYF.